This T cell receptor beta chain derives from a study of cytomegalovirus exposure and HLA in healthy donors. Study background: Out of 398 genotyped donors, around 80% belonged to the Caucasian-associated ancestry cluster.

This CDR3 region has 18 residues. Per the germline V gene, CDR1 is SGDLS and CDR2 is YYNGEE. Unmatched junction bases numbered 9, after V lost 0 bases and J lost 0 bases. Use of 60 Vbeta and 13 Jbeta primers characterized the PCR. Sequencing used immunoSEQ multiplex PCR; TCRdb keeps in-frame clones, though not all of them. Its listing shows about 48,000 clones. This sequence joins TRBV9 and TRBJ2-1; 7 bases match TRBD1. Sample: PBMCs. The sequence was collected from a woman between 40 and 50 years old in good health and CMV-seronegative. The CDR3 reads CASSVEPGQTLSYNEQFF. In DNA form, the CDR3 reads TGTGCCAGCAGCGTAGAGCCGGGACAGACACTCTCCTACAATGAGCAGTTCTTC.